This record concerns one T cell receptor (beta chain) sequence. Its matching antigen is unknown. The PCR ran on 60 Vbeta and 13 Jbeta primers. Assay: immunoSEQ multiplex PCR; the TCRdb copy retains only in-frame clones and omits some. The table lists hundreds of thousands of clones, 72% of them singletons, with about 2.1% in the top ten. This sample stems from a study of cytomegalovirus exposure and HLA in healthy donors. Whole-study context: An analysis done earlier identified some 120 million unique TCR beta sequences from about 179 million T cells. Study observations and caveats: An ancestry cluster, one associated with Asian ancestry, reportedly showed fewer N-insertions than the approximately 650-donor mean in a later analysis.

The CDR3 is made up of 14 amino acids. Between the trimmed V and J ends, which lost 6 bases and 2 bases, there was a span of 14 bases. Germline assignment: CDR1 MDHEN and CDR2 SYDVKM. Sequencing used PBMCs. The receptor's source is a female donor in good health and CMV-seronegative. The V call is TRBV28, the J call TRBJ2-7; no definite D call. CDR3 residues: CASRTRTNTYEQYF. CDR3 nucleotide sequence: TGTGCCAGCAGAACTCGAACTAATACCTACGAGCAGTACTTC. The full variable domain, rest sourced from reference TRBV28 and TRBJ2-7, is DVKVTQSSRYLVKRTGEKVFLECVQDMDHENMFWYRQDPGLGLRLIYFSYDVKMKEKGDIPEGYSVSREKKERFSLILESASTNQTSMYLCASRTRTNTYEQYFGPGTRLTVT.